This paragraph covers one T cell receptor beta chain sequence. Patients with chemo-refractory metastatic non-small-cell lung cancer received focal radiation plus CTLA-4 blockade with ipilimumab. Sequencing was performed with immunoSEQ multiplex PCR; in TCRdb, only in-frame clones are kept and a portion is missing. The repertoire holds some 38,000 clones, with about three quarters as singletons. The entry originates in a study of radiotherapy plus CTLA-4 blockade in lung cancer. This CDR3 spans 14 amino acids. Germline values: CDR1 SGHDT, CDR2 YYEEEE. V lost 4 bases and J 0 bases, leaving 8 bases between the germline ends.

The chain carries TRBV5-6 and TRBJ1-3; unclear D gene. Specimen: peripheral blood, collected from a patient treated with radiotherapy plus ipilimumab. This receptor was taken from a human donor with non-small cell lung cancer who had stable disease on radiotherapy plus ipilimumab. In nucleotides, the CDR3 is TGTGCCAGCAGCGAAGACTACTCTGGAAACACCATATATTTT. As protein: CASSEDYSGNTIYF.